Below, 3 T cell receptor beta chains from the same sample are listed, as sequenced in a study of blood T cell repertoires in COVID-19. Libraries were prepared by immunoSEQ multiplex PCR; TCRdb keeps only in-frame clonotypes and omits some of them. Among a few hundred thousand clones listed, approximately 89% were seen once. Sequenced input: peripheral blood. All receptors come from a woman between 45 and 65 years old who had recovered from COVID-19.

This rearrangement joins TRBV7-2 to TRBJ2-1; no definite D call. V was trimmed by 2 bases and J by 0 bases, leaving 8 bases between them. Germline CDR1 reads SGHTA; CDR2 reads FQGNSA. This CDR3 spans 15 amino acids. The CDR3 DNA reads as TGTGCCAGCAGCTTACGCGGCCGCTCCTACAATGAGCAGTTCTTC. Translated: CASSLRGRSYNEQFF.

The chain carries TRBV5-1 and TRBJ2-7; a weak D match, TRBD2 (5 bases). Trimming cost V 3 bases and J 6 bases, with 7 bases left between them. The CDR3 covers 11 residues. Germline values: CDR1 SGHRS, CDR2 YFSETQ. CDR3 coding DNA: TGCGCCAGCAGCTACGGACTCGAGCAGTACTTC. Protein sequence: CASSYGLEQYF.

The V and J genes are TRBV28 and TRBJ2-1; 9 positions agree with TRBD1. V shed 6 bases, J shed 3 bases, and the junction held 6 bases outside the gene matches. Germline loops: CDR1 MDHEN, CDR2 SYDVKM. The CDR3 has 15 amino acids. The DNA for the CDR3 is TGTGCCAGCAGCCAAGGACAGGGGTTCTACAATGAGCAGTTCTTC. It specifies CASSQGQGFYNEQFF.